This T cell receptor beta chain stems from a study of T-cell memory formation after mild COVID-19. Study overall: The TCR clusters were mostly specific to one donor.

With constant-segment primers, 5'RACE yielded cDNA libraries of TCR alpha and TCR beta that carried sample barcodes and UMIs. In TCRdb, the 5' RACE reads were re-called with MiXCR into one record per CDR3 protein. The profile shows 200,000 or so distinct CDR3 sequences, 9% to 10% of them singletons. This clonotype was observed a handful of times. Its antigen is currently unknown. The study's findings and limits: The second-wave clones peaking on day 37 were not confirmed as SARS-CoV-2-specific. Of the contracting clones, CD4+ ones lay mainly in CM and EM, and CD8+ ones in EMRA.

CDR1 and CDR2 from the germline V gene are LNHNV and YYDKDF (reference sequence). The CDR3 consists of 15 residues. Trimming removed 1 base from V and 7 bases from J, with 14 bases in between. The J gene is TRBJ1-5, the V gene TRBV15, with D perhaps matching TRBD1 (6 bases). The TCR comes from a man aged 18 to 29 who had mild COVID-19 (a few samples of this study predate the infection). Cell type and time point are not known. The sequenced sample was PBMCs or a T cell subset sorted from them (not recorded which). The CDR3 nucleotides are TGTGCCACCAGCAGAGCAAGGGGGAGAGACCAGCCCCAGCATTTT. This sequence encodes CATSRARGRDQPQHF. Using reference TRBV15 and TRBJ1-5 for the parts outside the CDR3, the full variable domain is DAMVIQNPRYQVTQFGKPVTLSCSQTLNHNVMYWYQQKSSQAPKLLFHYYDKDFNNEADTPDNFQSRRPNTSFCFLDIRSPGLGDTAMYLCATSRARGRDQPQHFGDGTRLSIL.